The text below deals with one TCR beta chain. The trim removed 8 bases at V and 4 bases at J, leaving 9 bases unmatched. The CDR3 consists of 14 residues. From germline, CDR1 is SQVTM and CDR2 ANQGSEA. The data originate from a study of blood T cell repertoires in COVID-19. The overall study: Acute and convalescent COVID-19 specimens originated in the United States, Italy and Spain. Sources were T cells, B-cell-depleted T cells, or PBMCs; the material itself was cDNA or gDNA.

Original handling: Quantification of nucleated cells was approximated via reference gene primer amplification. Assay used: immunoSEQ multiplex PCR; TCRdb lists only in-frame clones, some missing. Clonal size and the V and J genes are those of that table, whereas D and trimming came from the DNA. Among 170,000 or so clones listed, about 80% were seen once. Sequencing was done on a sample of peripheral blood. This receptor was obtained from a man in his 70s with active or convalescent COVID-19. This chain links TRBV29-1 with TRBJ1-1; 11 positions match TRBD1. The CDR3 bases are TGCAGCTCCTCCGGGACAGGGGGGACCACTGAAGCTTTCTTT. Its translation: CSSSGTGGTTEAFF.